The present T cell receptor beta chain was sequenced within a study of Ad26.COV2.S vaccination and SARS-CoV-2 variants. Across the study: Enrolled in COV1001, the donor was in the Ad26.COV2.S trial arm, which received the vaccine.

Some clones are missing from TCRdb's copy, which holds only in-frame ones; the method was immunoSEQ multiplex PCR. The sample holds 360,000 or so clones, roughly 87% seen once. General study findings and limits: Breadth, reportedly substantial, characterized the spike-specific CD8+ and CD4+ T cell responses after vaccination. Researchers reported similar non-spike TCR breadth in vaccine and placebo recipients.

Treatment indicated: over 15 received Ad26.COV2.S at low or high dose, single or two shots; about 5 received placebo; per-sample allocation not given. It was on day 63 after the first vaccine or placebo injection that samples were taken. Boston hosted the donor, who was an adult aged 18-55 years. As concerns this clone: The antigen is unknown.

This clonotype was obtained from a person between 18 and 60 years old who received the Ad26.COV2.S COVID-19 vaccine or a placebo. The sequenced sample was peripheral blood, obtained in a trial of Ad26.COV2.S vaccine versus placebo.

The CDR3, as DNA: TGTGCCTGGAGTGTAGAGAACAACGCTAACTATGGCTACACCTTC. Its protein product is CAWSVENNANYGYTF. This chain joins TRBV30 and TRBJ1-2, with unresolved D. Deletions cut 0 bases from V and 0 bases from J, with 11 bases between. The CDR3 runs to 15 residues. Looked up from germline, CDR1 is GTSNPN and CDR2 is SVGIG (reference sequence).